A selection of T cell receptor beta chains follows, all from one sample in a study of CD8+CD57+ T cells in acquired aplastic anemia. TCRdb reprocessed the reads via MiXCR and lists one record per CDR3 protein. The sample lists around 430,000 distinct CDR3 sequences; more than 25% were seen once. Source material: sorted CD4+, CD8+, or CD8+CD57+ T cells (not recorded which) from PBMCs. These receptors were obtained from a human donor with aplastic anemia. Both conserved end residues are part of each CDR3. Fields, in order: clone size, J gene, V gene, D gene, CDR3 length, CDR3 DNA, CDR3 protein. The D gene is left open where the match is weak. Clone size, where shown, is once, few, many, or a class for clones that have expanded.

clone_size: many; j_call: TRBJ1-3; v_call: TRBV29-1; d_call: .; cdr3_length: 14; cdr3_nt: TGCAGCGTGAGACACCCGATCTCTGGAAACACCATATATTTT; cdr3_aa: CSVRHPISGNTIYF
clone_size: once; j_call: TRBJ2-7; v_call: TRBV7-2; d_call: .; cdr3_length: 13; cdr3_nt: TGTGCCAGCAGCTTCGTACCCTTGGACGAGCAGTACTTC; cdr3_aa: CASSFVPLDEQYF
clone_size: .; j_call: TRBJ1-2; v_call: TRBV6-5; d_call: TRBD1; cdr3_length: 14; cdr3_nt: TGTGCCAGCAGTTCCACCGGGACAGGGATGGCGAGAACCTTC; cdr3_aa: CASSSTGTGMARTF
clone_size: .; j_call: TRBJ1-1; v_call: TRBV19; d_call: TRBD1; cdr3_length: 13; cdr3_nt: TGTGCCAGTAGTATTCCGGGACAGACTGAAGCTTTCTTT; cdr3_aa: CASSIPGQTEAFF
clone_size: many; j_call: TRBJ1-2; v_call: TRBV15; d_call: .; cdr3_length: 13; cdr3_nt: TGTGCCACCAAGTGGGAAGATAGCTATGGCTACACCTTC; cdr3_aa: CATKWEDSYGYTF
clone_size: few; j_call: TRBJ2-2; v_call: TRBV9; d_call: .; cdr3_length: 16; cdr3_nt: TGTGCCAGCAGCGTCGCAGCGACACTGAACACCGGGGAGCTGTTTTTT; cdr3_aa: CASSVAATLNTGELFF
clone_size: .; j_call: TRBJ2-7; v_call: TRBV10-3; d_call: TRBD2; cdr3_length: 15; cdr3_nt: TGTGCCATCAGTGTGACAGCGGGAGGCTCCTACGAGCAGTACTTC; cdr3_aa: CAISVTAGGSYEQYF
clone_size: .; j_call: TRBJ2-3; v_call: TRBV2; d_call: .; cdr3_length: 14; cdr3_nt: TGTGCCAGCAGCTCTACCTTTAGTACAGATACGCAGTATTTT; cdr3_aa: CASSSTFSTDTQYF
clone_size: .; j_call: TRBJ2-5; v_call: TRBV7-9; d_call: TRBD2; cdr3_length: 19; cdr3_nt: TGCGCCAGCAGTGAGTCTTTAGCGGGGCCCCCGAACACCGGGGAGACCCAGTACTTC; cdr3_aa: CASSESLAGPPNTGETQYF
clone_size: few; j_call: TRBJ2-1; v_call: TRBV9; d_call: TRBD2; cdr3_length: 17; cdr3_nt: TGTGCCAGCAGCGCGGGGGGACTAGCGGGAGGCTACAATGAGCAGTTCTTC; cdr3_aa: CASSAGGLAGGYNEQFF
clone_size: many; j_call: TRBJ1-1; v_call: TRBV20-1; d_call: .; cdr3_length: 10; cdr3_nt: TGCAGTGCTTCCTCCGAGATAGGGCTCTTT; cdr3_aa: CSASSEIGLF
clone_size: few; j_call: TRBJ2-3; v_call: TRBV16; d_call: .; cdr3_length: 12; cdr3_nt: TGTGCCAGCGGTGAGGGCGCAGATACGCAGTATTTT; cdr3_aa: CASGEGADTQYF
clone_size: many; j_call: TRBJ2-1; v_call: TRBV25-1; d_call: .; cdr3_length: 13; cdr3_nt: TGTGCCAGCAGCGGGCGAGTGAGCAATGAGCAGTTCTTC; cdr3_aa: CASSGRVSNEQFF
clone_size: .; j_call: TRBJ2-7; v_call: TRBV7-2; d_call: .; cdr3_length: 15; cdr3_nt: TGTGCCAGCACCGAAGCCTCAGGGGCCGACTACGAGCAGTACTTC; cdr3_aa: CASTEASGADYEQYF
clone_size: few; j_call: TRBJ2-7; v_call: TRBV20-1; d_call: .; cdr3_length: 11; cdr3_nt: TGCAGCGAGGGGGGCGGCTACGAGCAGTACTTC; cdr3_aa: CSEGGGYEQYF
clone_size: many; j_call: TRBJ1-6; v_call: TRBV7-3; d_call: .; cdr3_length: 13; cdr3_nt: TGTGCCAGCAGGACAGATTATAATTCACCCCTCCACTTT; cdr3_aa: CASRTDYNSPLHF
clone_size: many; j_call: TRBJ1-3; v_call: TRBV14; d_call: TRBD1; cdr3_length: 14; cdr3_nt: TGTGCCAGCAGCCGGACAGGGGCACGAAACACCATATATTTT; cdr3_aa: CASSRTGARNTIYF
clone_size: many; j_call: TRBJ2-1; v_call: TRBV10-1; d_call: .; cdr3_length: 13; cdr3_nt: TGCGCCAGCAGTGAGTCGTCAGCCTTTGAGCAGTTCTTC; cdr3_aa: CASSESSAFEQFF
clone_size: few; j_call: TRBJ2-1; v_call: TRBV4-2; d_call: .; cdr3_length: 15; cdr3_nt: TGTGCCAGCAGCCAAGAAGCCACCATCTACAATGAGCAGTTCTTC; cdr3_aa: CASSQEATIYNEQFF
clone_size: .; j_call: TRBJ2-6; v_call: TRBV6-1; d_call: .; cdr3_length: 17; cdr3_nt: TGTGCCAGCAGGGAAACGGACGGACTATCTGGGGCCAACGTCCTGACTTTC; cdr3_aa: CASRETDGLSGANVLTF
clone_size: many; j_call: TRBJ2-7; v_call: TRBV9; d_call: TRBD2; cdr3_length: 14; cdr3_nt: TGTGCCAGCAGCGAACTAGCGGGGGGGAACGAGCAGTACTTC; cdr3_aa: CASSELAGGNEQYF
clone_size: .; j_call: TRBJ1-1; v_call: TRBV19; d_call: TRBD1; cdr3_length: 14; cdr3_nt: TGTGCCAGTAGCGATCACGGACAGGGATTAAAAGCTTTCTTT; cdr3_aa: CASSDHGQGLKAFF
clone_size: few; j_call: TRBJ1-2; v_call: TRBV5-5; d_call: .; cdr3_length: 13; cdr3_nt: TGTGCCAGCAGCTTGGCTGGGCCGTATGGCTACACCTTC; cdr3_aa: CASSLAGPYGYTF
clone_size: .; j_call: TRBJ2-5; v_call: TRBV5-8; d_call: TRBD1; cdr3_length: 15; cdr3_nt: TGTGCCAGCAGCCTCGGACAGGGTCAAGAAGAGACCCAGTACTTC; cdr3_aa: CASSLGQGQEETQYF
clone_size: .; j_call: TRBJ1-5; v_call: TRBV5-8; d_call: .; cdr3_length: 14; cdr3_nt: TGTGCCAGCAGCCGTGACAGTTTCAATCAGCCCCAGCATTTT; cdr3_aa: CASSRDSFNQPQHF
clone_size: many; j_call: TRBJ1-3; v_call: TRBV11-2; d_call: .; cdr3_length: 14; cdr3_nt: TGTGCCAGCAGCTTGACAGTGTCTGGAAACACCATATATTTT; cdr3_aa: CASSLTVSGNTIYF
clone_size: .; j_call: TRBJ1-6; v_call: TRBV7-7; d_call: TRBD1; cdr3_length: 12; cdr3_nt: TGTGCTGACCAGACAGGGAGATCACCCCTCCACTTT; cdr3_aa: CADQTGRSPLHF
clone_size: .; j_call: TRBJ2-7; v_call: TRBV6-1; d_call: TRBD1; cdr3_length: 15; cdr3_nt: TGTGCCAGCAACACCAGGGGGTCTATATACGTGGAGCAGTACTTC; cdr3_aa: CASNTRGSIYVEQYF
clone_size: few; j_call: TRBJ1-2; v_call: TRBV3-1; d_call: .; cdr3_length: 16; cdr3_nt: TGTGCCAGCAGCCAAAAATCGGTCGTTGGGGGCTATGGCTACACCTTC; cdr3_aa: CASSQKSVVGGYGYTF
clone_size: many; j_call: TRBJ2-3; v_call: TRBV2; d_call: TRBD2; cdr3_length: 14; cdr3_nt: TGTGCCAGTTTTCGGACTAGCGGCACAGATACGCAGTATTTT; cdr3_aa: CASFRTSGTDTQYF
clone_size: many; j_call: TRBJ1-2; v_call: TRBV15; d_call: .; cdr3_length: 15; cdr3_nt: TGTGCCACCAGCCCGCCGGGAGTTTCTAACTATGGCTACACCTTC; cdr3_aa: CATSPPGVSNYGYTF
clone_size: .; j_call: TRBJ1-4; v_call: TRBV24-1; d_call: .; cdr3_length: 13; cdr3_nt: TGTGCCACCAGTGATTTGACGACAGGTAAACTGTTTTTT; cdr3_aa: CATSDLTTGKLFF
clone_size: .; j_call: TRBJ2-1; v_call: TRBV7-8; d_call: TRBD1; cdr3_length: 15; cdr3_nt: TGTGCCAGCAGCTCAGACAGGGAGACACGGAATGAGCAGTTCTTC; cdr3_aa: CASSSDRETRNEQFF
clone_size: .; j_call: TRBJ2-3; v_call: TRBV10-1; d_call: .; cdr3_length: 18; cdr3_nt: TGCGCCAGCACGCGACCAACCGGGTTCTTGGAGGGTACAGATACGCAGTATTTT; cdr3_aa: CASTRPTGFLEGTDTQYF
clone_size: .; j_call: TRBJ1-1; v_call: TRBV20-1; d_call: .; cdr3_length: 17; cdr3_nt: TGCAGTGCTAGAGGATTTGGTAAAGAGAAGGTGAACACTGAAGCTTTCTTT; cdr3_aa: CSARGFGKEKVNTEAFF
clone_size: many; j_call: TRBJ1-3; v_call: TRBV9; d_call: TRBD1; cdr3_length: 16; cdr3_nt: TGTGCCAGCAGCGTAGGGACAGGGGACTCTGGAAACACCATATATTTT; cdr3_aa: CASSVGTGDSGNTIYF
clone_size: .; j_call: TRBJ1-2; v_call: TRBV19; d_call: .; cdr3_length: 13; cdr3_nt: TGTGCCACCACGGACAGCCCCTACTATGGCTACACCTTC; cdr3_aa: CATTDSPYYGYTF
clone_size: .; j_call: TRBJ1-5; v_call: TRBV20-1; d_call: .; cdr3_length: 13; cdr3_nt: TGCAGTGCTACCAGGGCGCAGAGTCAGCCCCAGCATTTT; cdr3_aa: CSATRAQSQPQHF
clone_size: .; j_call: TRBJ2-7; v_call: TRBV5-1; d_call: .; cdr3_length: 16; cdr3_nt: TGCGCCAGCAGCTTGGAGGCGAGTTCACTCTTCTACGAGCAGTACTTC; cdr3_aa: CASSLEASSLFYEQYF
clone_size: .; j_call: TRBJ2-7; v_call: TRBV12-3/TRBV12-4; d_call: TRBD2; cdr3_length: 15; cdr3_nt: TGTGCCAGCAGTTCAATAATTAGCGGGGCTTACGAGCAGTACTTC; cdr3_aa: CASSSIISGAYEQYF
clone_size: many; j_call: TRBJ2-7; v_call: TRBV14; d_call: .; cdr3_length: 13; cdr3_nt: TGTGCCAGCAGCCCAAGTAACGTCAGGAGGCAGTACTTC; cdr3_aa: CASSPSNVRRQYF
clone_size: .; j_call: TRBJ1-3; v_call: TRBV7-2; d_call: .; cdr3_length: 13; cdr3_nt: TGTGCCAGCAGCTTCGAACCCGGAAGCACCATATATTTT; cdr3_aa: CASSFEPGSTIYF
clone_size: .; j_call: TRBJ2-7; v_call: TRBV11-2; d_call: .; cdr3_length: 14; cdr3_nt: TGTGCCAGCAGCTTAGGGAGAGGTGCCTACGAGCAGTACTTC; cdr3_aa: CASSLGRGAYEQYF
clone_size: many; j_call: TRBJ2-7; v_call: TRBV7-7; d_call: .; cdr3_length: 14; cdr3_nt: TGTGCTAGCAGCTTAGATTTCTGGCAAAACGAGCAGTACTTC; cdr3_aa: CASSLDFWQNEQYF
clone_size: few; j_call: TRBJ2-2; v_call: TRBV11-1; d_call: TRBD2; cdr3_length: 16; cdr3_nt: TGTGCCAGCAGCTTTACTAGCGGGTCTGTCACCGGGGAGCTGTTTTTT; cdr3_aa: CASSFTSGSVTGELFF
clone_size: few; j_call: TRBJ2-3; v_call: TRBV20-1; d_call: TRBD1; cdr3_length: 15; cdr3_nt: TGCAGTGCAGAAACAGGGGATGGTCGGCCAGATACGCAGTATTTT; cdr3_aa: CSAETGDGRPDTQYF
clone_size: .; j_call: TRBJ2-3; v_call: TRBV3-1; d_call: .; cdr3_length: 16; cdr3_nt: TGTGCCAGCAGCCAAGATCTGCGCCCTTTCCCAGATACGCAGTATTTT; cdr3_aa: CASSQDLRPFPDTQYF
clone_size: many; j_call: TRBJ1-6; v_call: TRBV30; d_call: .; cdr3_length: 18; cdr3_nt: TGTGCCTGGAGCCTCTTCGGTCAAAGGGGCAGAGATAATTCACCCCTCCACTTT; cdr3_aa: CAWSLFGQRGRDNSPLHF
clone_size: many; j_call: TRBJ1-6; v_call: TRBV10-3; d_call: .; cdr3_length: 13; cdr3_nt: TGTGCCATCAGTGAGGGGGTGAGTTCACCCCTCCACTTT; cdr3_aa: CAISEGVSSPLHF
clone_size: .; j_call: TRBJ2-1; v_call: TRBV5-6; d_call: .; cdr3_length: 15; cdr3_nt: TGTGCCAGCAGTGGGACAGGGAACGGGGGGGATGAGCAGTTCTTC; cdr3_aa: CASSGTGNGGDEQFF